The 8 T cell receptor beta chains below come from one sample, sequenced in a study of blood T cells in healthy people across ages (dated by TCRdb to about 2015). Library preparation employed 5' RACE. This sample was sequenced with an Illumina HiSeq 2500. The second PCR ran for roughly 7 to 12 cycles and used a J-beta primer mix along with a sample-barcoded 5' primer. The raw public data were reprocessed by TCRdb itself: fastp quality trimming at Q25, MiXCR clonotype calling, in-frame beta chains only. For every CDR3 protein sequence, its rows merge into one entry that carries the most common genes and DNA. Recorded for this sample are hundreds of thousands of distinct CDR3 sequences; around three fifths of them occurred a single time. The ten biggest clones cover 30% to 45% of the sample. The sample taken for sequencing was blood. These receptors were taken from a man aged 60 to 69 in good health.

The chain is built from TRBV5-1 and TRBJ2-2; D not resolved. Deletions cut 0 bases from V and 2 bases from J, with 11 bases between. The CDR3 covers 16 residues. The germline gives CDR1 SGHRS, CDR2 YFSETQ. This chain's CDR3 is CASSLGGDSNTGELFF. In DNA form, the CDR3 reads TGCGCCAGCAGCTTGGGTGGGGATTCTAACACCGGGGAGCTGTTTTTT.

This clonotype came up many times. The chain recombines TRBV12-3 or TRBV12-4 with TRBJ2-3; TRBD1 aligns across 8 bases. V lost 6 bases and J lost 3; bases outside the gene matches: 8. This CDR3 is 15 amino acids long. The CDR3 nucleotides read TGTGCCAGCAGCCTTAGACAGGGGTTGACAGATACGCAGTATTTT. This translates into CASSLRQGLTDTQYF.

This clonotype showed up just a few times. This chain uses TRBV29-1 with TRBJ1-2, with D maybe TRBD1 (5 bases). Trimming cost V 4 bases and J 8 bases, with 11 bases left between them. The CDR3 contains 11 residues. The germline CDR1 and CDR2 sequences are SQVTM and ANQGSEA. DNA of the CDR3: TGCAGCGTTGCAGGGTTGGGCGGCTACACCTTC. It is translated as CSVAGLGGYTF. Complete variable domain (other parts from reference TRBV29-1 and TRBJ1-2): SAVISQKPSRDICQRGTSLTIQCQVDSQVTMMFWYRQQPGQSLTLIATANQGSEATYESGFVIDKFPISRPNLTFSTLTVSNMSPEDSSIYLCSVAGLGGYTFGSGTRLTVV.

With respect to this clonotype: Mismatch with germline at one junction end may stem from a read error. The chain is built from TRBV6-1 and TRBJ2-1; 8 bases agree with TRBD2. Germline CDR1 reads MNHNS; CDR2 reads SASEGT. CDR3 length: 16 amino acids. CDR3 sequence: CTSSEYLAGGYNEQFF. The CDR3 DNA reads TGTACCAGCAGTGAATATCTAGCGGGTGGCTACAATGAGCAGTTCTTC.

This clonotype has only a few counts. J is TRBJ1-1 and V is TRBV27; 9 nucleotides match TRBD1. The CDR3 consists of 15 residues. Per the germline V gene, CDR1 is MNHEY and CDR2 is SMNVEV (reference sequence). The V segment lost 8 bases and the J segment 0 bases; nucleotides outside the gene matches: 7. The CDR3 here is CASAPDRGMNTEAFF. The CDR3 DNA reads as TGTGCCAGCGCCCCGGACAGGGGTATGAACACTGAAGCTTTCTTT.

This chain uses TRBV9 with TRBJ2-3; 8 bases map to TRBD2. Germline lookup yields CDR1 SGDLS and CDR2 YYNGEE. The CDR3 is 13 amino acids. J lost 6 bases, V lost 2 bases, and 2 bases had no gene match. CDR3 loop: CASSVGLADTQYF. CDR3 nucleotide sequence: TGTGCCAGCAGCGTCGGACTAGCTGATACGCAGTATTTT.

The genes are TRBV7-2 and TRBJ1-1; D is perhaps TRBD1 (6 bases). The CDR3 sequence is 18 residues long. V was clipped by 5 bases and J by 1 base, with 23 bases between them. CDR1 and CDR2 (germline): SGHTA, FQGNSA. The CDR3 protein is CASSNSVVGAGWNTEAFF. CDR3 DNA: TGTGCCAGCAGCAACAGCGTGGTGGGGGCGGGGTGGAACACTGAAGCTTTCTTT.

V and J are TRBV5-1 and TRBJ2-1, with D unclear. This CDR3 has 16 amino acids. In germline, CDR1 is SGHRS, CDR2 YFSETQ. V lost 0 bases to trimming and J lost 7 bases, with 17 bases between them. The CDR3 DNA reads as TGCGCCAGCAGCTTGGAAGGAAGTTGGGATTTTAATGAGCAGTTCTTC. Translation gives CASSLEGSWDFNEQFF. The variable domain in full, completed from reference TRBV5-1 and TRBJ2-1, reads KAGVTQTPRYLIKTRGQQVTLSCSPISGHRSVSWYQQTPGQGLQFLFEYFSETQRNKGNFPGRFSGRQFSNSRSEMNVSTLELGDSALYLCASSLEGSWDFNEQFFGPGTRLTVL.